These 15 T cell receptor beta chains were sequenced from one sample in a study of blood T cells in healthy people across ages. It was with a sample-barcoded 5' primer and a J-beta primer mix that a second PCR of roughly 6 to 12 cycles was run. TCRdb analysed the 5' RACE reads with MiXCR anew, one entry per CDR3 protein. The table shows about 570,000 distinct CDR3 sequences, with approximately 27% occurring only once. Sequencing was done on a sample of blood. The receptors stem from a woman aged 70-85 years in good health.

The chain is built from TRBV5-1 and TRBJ2-3; 7 bases align to TRBD1. Germline CDR1 SGHRS, CDR2 YFSETQ. V trimming: 1 base; J trimming: 1 base; junction bases outside the gene matches: 3. The CDR3 has 15 residues. The CDR3 region is CASSLTGARTDTQYF. The CDR3 DNA sequence: TGCGCCAGCAGCTTGACAGGGGCGCGCACAGATACGCAGTATTTT.

The CDR3 DNA sequence: TGCAGTGCTAGAAGTCCCGCGGTGGGGACTGAAGCTTTCTTT. Protein: CSARSPAVGTEAFF. J is TRBJ1-1 and V is TRBV20-1; the D is unclear. The germline V gene encodes CDR1 DFQATT and CDR2 SNEGSKA (reference sequence). CDR3 length equals 14 residues. V lost 2 bases to trimming and J lost 5 bases, with 15 bases between them.

This clonotype was observed a few times. The chain links TRBV19 to TRBJ1-2, with unresolved D. The germline V gene encodes CDR1 LNHDA and CDR2 SQIVND (reference sequence). This CDR3 is built from 13 residues. With 0 bases removed from V and 8 bases from J, the gap between germline ends came to 10 bases. The CDR3 region has the DNA TGTGCCAGTAGTATAGAACCGGGCACGGGCTACACCTTC. Translated, it gives CASSIEPGTGYTF.

The chain carries TRBV14 and TRBJ1-2, with D possibly matching TRBD1 (5 bases). Between the trimmed V and J ends, which lost 0 bases and 4 bases, there was a span of 9 bases. Germline V gene data show CDR1 as SGHDN and CDR2 as FVKESK. This CDR3 is 14 amino acids long. The CDR3 protein is CASSQERGAYGYTF. For the CDR3, the DNA is TGTGCCAGCAGCCAAGAACGAGGGGCCTATGGCTACACCTTC.

The chain uses TRBV25-1 and TRBJ1-1; no reliable D call. V lost 4 bases, J lost 5 bases, and 11 bases lay in between. CDR1 is MGHDK, CDR2 SYGVNS, per germline. The CDR3 extends over 13 amino acids. The CDR3 nucleotides are TGTGCCAGCAGTGGTCTCTCGGGAACTGAAGCTTTCTTT. It translates to CASSGLSGTEAFF. Filled out from reference TRBV25-1 and TRBJ1-1, the complete variable domain reads EADIYQTPRYLVIGTGKKITLECSQTMGHDKMYWYQQDPGMELHLIHYSYGVNSTEKGDLSSESTVSRIRTEHFPLTLESARPSHTSQYLCASSGLSGTEAFFGQGTRLTVV.

This clonotype came up a few times. This chain connects TRBV7-2 to TRBJ2-5, with no clear D. This CDR3 spans 12 amino acids. Germline V gene lookup returns CDR1 SGHTA and CDR2 FQGNSA. Trimming shortened V by 3 bases and J by 11 bases, and 13 bases separated the two germline ends. In DNA, the CDR3 is TGTGCCAGCAGCTTCCACCTAGGTGAGCAGTACTTC. Residues: CASSFHLGEQYF.

V usage is TRBV4-3 and J usage is TRBJ1-2; D gene uncertain. CDR3 length: 15 residues. V was cut by 0 bases and J by 3 bases, with 11 bases left in between. Per the germline V gene, CDR1 is LGHNA and CDR2 is YSLEER. In nucleotides, the CDR3 is TGCGCCAGCAGCCAAGATCTTGGGGAATACTATGGCTACACCTTC. Encoded protein: CASSQDLGEYYGYTF.

Only a few counts were recorded for this clonotype. The chain combines TRBV7-2 with TRBJ2-2; 13 bases agree with TRBD2. V trimming: 4 bases; J trimming: 5 bases; junction bases outside the gene matches: 7. Germline assignment: CDR1 SGHTA and CDR2 FQGNSA. CDR3 length: 17 residues. CDR3 in DNA: TGTGCCAGCAGCTCGGGACTAGCGGGGATAAAGACCGGGGAGCTGTTTTTT. Protein product: CASSSGLAGIKTGELFF.

This clonotype showed up just a few times. This chain links TRBV5-6 with TRBJ2-5, with a possible D match to TRBD1 (6 bases). Per germline, CDR1 SGHDT and CDR2 YYEEEE. V was clipped by 0 bases and J by 5 bases, with 17 bases between them. The CDR3 runs to 16 residues. Written as DNA, the CDR3 is TGTGCCAGCAGCTTGGCCAGAACAGGGATCGTGGAGACCCAGTACTTC. It encodes CASSLARTGIVETQYF.

This clonotype has a count of ten or more. The J gene is TRBJ2-3, the V gene TRBV29-1; no clear D. The CDR3 runs to 13 residues. The V end lost 4 bases, the J end lost 4 bases, and 12 bases lay between the germline ends. Germline V gene data show CDR1 as SQVTM and CDR2 as ANQGSEA. CDR3 amino acids: CSVVDPVADTQYF. CDR3 in DNA: TGCAGCGTTGTGGATCCCGTGGCAGATACGCAGTATTTT.

This clonotype was detected only once. The J gene is TRBJ1-1, the V gene TRBV4-1; no firm D call. The V gene's germline CDR1 is MGHRA and CDR2 YSYEKL. This CDR3 is 15 amino acids long. Trimming took off 1 base at V and 0 bases at J, with 9 bases between the two ends. CDR3 coding DNA: TGCGCCAGCAGCCAAGGACGGAGCATGAACACTGAAGCTTTCTTT. Its translation is CASSQGRSMNTEAFF.

This chain's CDR3 is CASSLRSKGEKLFF. The DNA of the CDR3 is TGTGCCAGCAGTTTAAGATCCAAAGGGGAAAAACTGTTTTTT. The V and J genes are TRBV12-3 or TRBV12-4 and TRBJ1-4; D not resolved. This CDR3 has 14 amino acids. V lost 2 bases, J lost 8 bases, and 12 bases lay in between.

A remark on this clonotype: Just one base apart from a much larger clone, this may be a read error. CDR3 in amino acids: CASLSIRSYEQCF. CDR3 nucleotide sequence: TGTGCCAGCCTGTCAATCCGGAGCTACGAGCAGTGCTTC. The genes are TRBV28 and TRBJ2-7; D gene unclear. This CDR3 region has 13 residues. Germline V gene lookup returns CDR1 MDHEN and CDR2 SYDVKM.

This clonotype turned up a few times. The chain carries TRBV20-1 and TRBJ1-1; possibly TRBD1 for D (6 bases). The germline CDR1 and CDR2 sequences are DFQATT and SNEGSKA (reference sequence). Trimming shortened V by 2 bases and J by 4 bases, and 14 bases separated the two germline ends. The CDR3 has 14 amino acids. CDR3 amino acids: CSARSTGFATEAFF. In DNA, the CDR3 is TGCAGTGCTAGAAGTACAGGGTTTGCCACTGAAGCTTTCTTT.

The rearrangement uses TRBV25-1 and TRBJ2-7; D ambiguous. The length of the CDR3 is 16 residues. V lost 1 base and J 0 bases, leaving 13 bases between the germline ends. The germline V gene encodes CDR1 MGHDK and CDR2 SYGVNS. CDR3 in DNA: TGTGCCAGCAGTGAATCGCGGCGGTATAGCTCCTACGAGCAGTACTTC. This codes for CASSESRRYSSYEQYF.